This T cell receptor beta chain came from a study of response to subunit inactivated influenza vaccine (dated by TCRdb to the late 2010s). Looking at the study overall: Deep quantitative T cell receptor repertoire profiling was used in the study to track responses to a trivalent subunit inactivated influenza vaccine. Overall study outcomes, separate from this receptor: According to the authors, only a limited number of new T cells may be recruited by each seasonal influenza vaccination.

Regarding this clonotype: Its antigen is not yet known. Base-call qualities are not available, and no considerably larger clone is one nucleotide away.

Libraries were made using RT-PCR. Reads for this sample came from an Illumina HiSeq 2500. TCRdb applied fastp at Q25 and MiXCR to the public reads, then kept only in-frame beta chains. Each entry merges the rows of one CDR3 protein and shows their most common DNA and genes. This sample has around 710,000 distinct CDR3 sequences in its table, and 11% to 15% of those were observed once. Around 7% of the sample rests with the top ten. Compared with germline, V lacks 3 bases and J lacks 7 bases; bases without a gene match: 6. CDR1 is given as SGHDT and CDR2 as YYEEEE, both from the germline V gene. The CDR3 sequence holds 13 residues, the cysteine and phenylalanine included. Just CDR3 DNA is preserved here, 39 bases in frame from base 1.

In this chain, TRBV5-6 is recombined with TRBJ1-2, and 7 bases in between align with TRBD1. The TCR sequence derives from a man over 45 who received an inactivated influenza vaccine. Donor details come from another sample of the same person, matched by shared clones. Specimen: PBMCs from blood, collected around 15 days before vaccination. The nucleotide sequence is TGTGCCAGCAGCTACGGGACAGTGGGTGGCTACACCTTC. Its translation is CASSYGTVGGYTF. The entire variable domain, with the stretches around the CDR3 drawn from the reference TRBV5-6 and TRBJ1-2 proteins, is DAGVTQSPTHLIKTRGQQVTLRCSPKSGHDTVSWYQQALGQGPQFIFQYYEEEERQRGNFPDRFSGHQFPNYSSELNVNALLLGDSALYLCASSYGTVGGYTFGSGTRLTVV.